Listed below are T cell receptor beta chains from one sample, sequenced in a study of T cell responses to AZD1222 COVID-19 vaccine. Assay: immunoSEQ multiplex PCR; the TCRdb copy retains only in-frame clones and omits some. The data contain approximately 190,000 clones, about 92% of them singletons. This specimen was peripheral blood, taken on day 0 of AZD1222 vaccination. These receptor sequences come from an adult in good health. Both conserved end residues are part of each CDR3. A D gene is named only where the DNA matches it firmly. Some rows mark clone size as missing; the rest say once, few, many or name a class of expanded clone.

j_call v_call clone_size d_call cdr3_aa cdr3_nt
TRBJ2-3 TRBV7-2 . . CASRGPSTDTQYF TGTGCCAGCCGGGGGCCTAGCACAGATACGCAGTATTTT
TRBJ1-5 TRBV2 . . CASRVQGNQPQHF TGTGCCAGCAGGGTACAGGGAAATCAGCCCCAGCATTTT
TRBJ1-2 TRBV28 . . CASRGTSLNGYTF TGTGCCAGCCGCGGAACCTCGCTTAATGGCTACACCTTC
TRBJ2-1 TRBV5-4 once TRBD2 CASSPSGGAYNEQFF TGTGCCAGCAGCCCAAGCGGGGGGGCCTACAATGAGCAGTTCTTC
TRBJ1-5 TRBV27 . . CASNRPQHF TGTGCCAGCAATCGGCCCCAGCATTTT
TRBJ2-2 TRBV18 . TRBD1 CASSPRTGTGELFF TGTGCCAGCTCACCGAGGACAGGGACCGGGGAGCTGTTTTTT
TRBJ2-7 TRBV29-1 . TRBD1 CSVGGQAPAEQYF TGCAGCGTTGGGGGACAGGCCCCGGCCGAGCAGTACTTC
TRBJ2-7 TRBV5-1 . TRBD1 CASNLGTGFDDEQYF TGCGCCAGCAACCTCGGGACAGGGTTTGACGACGAGCAGTACTTC
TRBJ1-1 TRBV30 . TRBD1 CAWSVLQGAIPEAFF TGTGCCTGGAGTGTACTTCAGGGGGCAATTCCCGAAGCTTTCTTT
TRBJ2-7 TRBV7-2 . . CASSLELGTYEQYF TGTGCCAGCAGCTTAGAACTCGGGACCTACGAGCAGTACTTC
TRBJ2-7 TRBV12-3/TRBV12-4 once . CASTLAGDEQYF TGTGCCAGCACCCTCGCAGGGGACGAGCAGTACTTC
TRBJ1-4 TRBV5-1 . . CASSLAGRVRDATNEKLFF TGCGCCAGCAGCTTGGCTGGCAGGGTAAGGGATGCAACTAATGAAAAACTGTTTTTT
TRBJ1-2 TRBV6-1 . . CASSEGFGYTF TGTGCCAGCAGTGAAGGGTTTGGCTACACCTTC
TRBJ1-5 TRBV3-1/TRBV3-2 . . CASSHGWQGNQPQHF TGTGCCAGCAGCCATGGGTGGCAGGGTAATCAGCCCCAGCATTTT
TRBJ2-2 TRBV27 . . CASSPTIETSDTGELFF TGTGCCAGCAGTCCTACAATTGAGACATCGGACACCGGGGAGCTGTTTTTT
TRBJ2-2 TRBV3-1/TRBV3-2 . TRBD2 CASSLLAGENTGELFF TGTGCCAGCAGCCTCCTAGCGGGGGAAAACACCGGGGAGCTGTTTTTT
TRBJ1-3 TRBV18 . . CASSPREASGNTIYF TGTGCCAGCTCCCCGAGGGAAGCCTCTGGAAACACCATATATTTT
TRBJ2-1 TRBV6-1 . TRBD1 CASSASFFRGSYNEQFF TGTGCCAGCAGTGCCTCTTTTTTCAGGGGGTCGTACAATGAGCAGTTCTTC